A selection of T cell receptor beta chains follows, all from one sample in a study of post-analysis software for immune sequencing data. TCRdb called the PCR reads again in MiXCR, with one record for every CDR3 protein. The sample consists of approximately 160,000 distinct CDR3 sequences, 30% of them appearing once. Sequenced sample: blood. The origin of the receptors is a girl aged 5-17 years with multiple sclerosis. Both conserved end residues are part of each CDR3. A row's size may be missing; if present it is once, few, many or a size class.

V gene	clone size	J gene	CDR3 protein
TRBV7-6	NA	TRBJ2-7	CASSTSGLAGGGQYF
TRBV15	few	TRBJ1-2	CATSRSSYDYTF
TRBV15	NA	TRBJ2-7	CATSRERTGSSGEQYF
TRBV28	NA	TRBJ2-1	CASSLPGTLRGEQFF
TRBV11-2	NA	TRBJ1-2	CASSPRQGANYGYTF
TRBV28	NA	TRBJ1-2	CASIPWGTGANYGYTF
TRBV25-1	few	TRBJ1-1	CASSEYKSTEAFF
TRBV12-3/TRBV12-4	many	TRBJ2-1	CASSPGLAGEQFF
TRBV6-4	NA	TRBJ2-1	CASRVSWEWYNEQFF
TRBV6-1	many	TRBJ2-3	CASGRGADTQYF
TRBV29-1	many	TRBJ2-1	CSSGWGSDNEQFF
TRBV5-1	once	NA	CASSSGPGLAEETQYF
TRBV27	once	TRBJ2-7	CAGGAGAGVGAYEQYF
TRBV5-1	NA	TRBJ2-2	CASSVGTSVNTGELFF
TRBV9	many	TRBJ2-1	CASSDLPYNEQFF
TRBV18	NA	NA	CASSPGREVYEQYF
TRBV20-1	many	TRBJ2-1	CSARIVTYNEQFF
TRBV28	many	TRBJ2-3	CASSWVDGTQYF